Listed below are T cell receptor beta chains from one sample, sequenced in a study of blood T cell repertoires in COVID-19. Sequencing was performed with immunoSEQ multiplex PCR; in TCRdb, only in-frame clones are kept and a portion is missing. The sample consists of roughly 200,000 clones, around 87% of them appearing once. The sample comprised PBMCs or T cells enriched from blood (not recorded which). The receptors stem from a man aged 25-45 years in a cohort exposed to, infected with or recovered from COVID-19 (not recorded which). CDR3s include the opening cysteine and the closing phenylalanine or tryptophan. The D gene is left open where the match is weak. For some rows the clone size is stated as once, few or many, or as a class when expanded; others skip it.

cdr3_aa cdr3_nt d_call j_call clone_size v_call
CASSSSGTSEQFF TGTGCCAGCAGCTCCTCCGGGACTAGCGAGCAGTTCTTC TRBD2 TRBJ2-1 . TRBV11-3
CASNKEGASPLHF TGTGCCAGCAATAAGGAGGGGGCTTCACCCCTCCACTTT TRBD1 TRBJ1-6 once TRBV7-9
CASSLRQDIGAPYTNEKLFF TGTGCCAGTAGTCTCCGACAGGACATAGGGGCTCCATACACTAATGAAAAACTGTTTTTT . TRBJ1-4 . TRBV19
CASTPGAGQDNTEAFF TGTGCCAGCACCCCCGGGGCGGGGCAGGATAACACTGAAGCTTTCTTT . TRBJ1-1 . TRBV5-5
CASSKALYGPYYNEQFF TGTGCCAGCAGCAAAGCGCTTTACGGTCCGTACTACAATGAGCAGTTCTTC . TRBJ2-1 once TRBV21-1
CASSFETGSEQFF TGTGCCAGCAGCTTTGAGACAGGTTCCGAGCAGTTCTTC . TRBJ2-1 . TRBV7-2
CASRGKEDSTDTQYF TGTGCCAGCAGGGGTAAGGAGGACTCCACAGATACGCAGTATTTT . TRBJ2-3 . TRBV27
CSASRDRGTGELFF TGCAGTGCTAGTAGGGACAGGGGAACCGGGGAGCTGTTTTTT TRBD1 TRBJ2-2 . TRBV20-1
CASSVGRGYEQYF TGTGCCAGCAGTGTGGGGAGGGGGTACGAGCAGTACTTC . TRBJ2-7 . TRBV28
CASSGTGGTGELFF TGTGCCAGCAGTGGGACAGGAGGCACCGGGGAGCTGTTTTTT TRBD1 TRBJ2-2 . TRBV2
CSVLPDNTEAFF TGCAGCGTTTTGCCAGATAACACTGAAGCTTTCTTT . TRBJ1-1 . TRBV29-1
CASSPRLANEQFF TGTGCCAGCTCACCACGATTGGCCAATGAGCAGTTCTTC . TRBJ2-1 . TRBV18
CAITTSARRSGELFF TGTGCCATCACCACTAGCGCCAGACGGTCCGGGGAGCTGTTTTTT TRBD2 TRBJ2-2 few TRBV28
CASGSNTFNEQFF TGTGCCAGCGGGAGTAATACATTCAATGAGCAGTTCTTC . TRBJ2-1 once TRBV12-3/TRBV12-4
CASSVGTSGGDEQFF TGTGCCAGCAGCGTCGGGACTAGCGGGGGGGATGAGCAGTTCTTC TRBD2 TRBJ2-1 . TRBV9
CASSHPPGQGAAGANVLTF TGTGCCAGCAGCCACCCGCCGGGACAGGGGGCTGCTGGGGCCAACGTCCTGACTTTC TRBD1 TRBJ2-6 . TRBV14
CASSIGTGSYEQYF TGTGCCAGCAGCATTGGGACAGGGAGCTACGAGCAGTACTTC TRBD1 TRBJ2-7 few TRBV11-1
CASSSQGQGSYEQYF TGCGCCAGCAGCTCGCAGGGACAGGGATCCTACGAGCAGTACTTC TRBD1 TRBJ2-7 . TRBV5-1
CASSLDPDRLYGYTF TGTGCCAGCAGCTTAGATCCGGACAGGCTCTATGGCTACACCTTC TRBD1 TRBJ1-2 . TRBV11-3
CASSLGTGTGKQPQHF TGTGCCAGCAGTTTGGGGACCGGGACAGGAAAACAGCCCCAGCATTTT TRBD1 TRBJ1-5 . TRBV28
CASSGQGFSGQPQHF TGTGCCAGCAGTGGACAGGGGTTTTCGGGTCAGCCCCAGCATTTT TRBD1 TRBJ1-5 few TRBV2
CASRLGFGGGSEAFF TGTGCCAGCAGGCTGGGTTTCGGAGGGGGCTCTGAAGCTTTCTTT TRBD1 TRBJ1-1 . TRBV7-2
CASSLSDTQYF TGTGCCAGCAGCCTGTCAGATACGCAGTATTTT . TRBJ2-3 . TRBV7-2
CASAPGPLITEAFF TGTGCCAGCGCTCCAGGGCCCCTGATTACTGAAGCTTTCTTT . TRBJ1-1 . TRBV27
CATSDRDTEAFF TGTGCCACCAGTGACCGGGACACTGAAGCTTTCTTT . TRBJ1-1 . TRBV24-1
CASSQGVNNEQFF TGTGCCAGCAGTCAGGGGGTAAACAATGAGCAGTTCTTC TRBD1 TRBJ2-1 . TRBV7-3
CASRVNQGRGYTF TGTGCCAGCAGAGTAAACCAGGGCCGAGGCTACACCTTC . TRBJ1-2 . TRBV28
CASSHCHTGGESNQPQHF TGTGCCAGCAGCCACTGTCATACAGGGGGCGAGAGCAATCAGCCCCAGCATTTT TRBD1 TRBJ1-5 . TRBV11-3
CASSLTGDNSYEQYF TGTGCCAGCAGCCTGACAGGGGACAATTCCTACGAGCAGTACTTC TRBD1 TRBJ2-7 . TRBV5-6